The 19 T cell receptor beta chains below all came from one sample that was sequenced in a study of blood T cell repertoires in COVID-19. The repertoire was sequenced with immunoSEQ multiplex PCR; TCRdb's copy has only in-frame clones and lacks some. The sample records 470,000 or so clones, around 89% being singletons. Sequenced sample: peripheral blood. The source of these receptors is a woman younger than 45 with acute or convalescent COVID-19.

The rearrangement joins TRBV15 to TRBJ1-5; no reliable D call. This CDR3 has 17 residues. From germline, CDR1 is LNHNV and CDR2 YYDKDF (reference sequence). Trimming removed 0 bases from V and 2 bases from J, with 14 bases in between. The CDR3 DNA sequence: TGTGCCACCAGCAGAGATCTACCGCCCATAGGCAATCAGCCCCAGCATTTT. This translates into CATSRDLPPIGNQPQHF.

This clone has just a few counts. This chain links TRBV4-1 with TRBJ2-3, with a possible D match to TRBD2 (7 bases). The V and J ends lost 3 bases and 6 bases respectively, with 22 bases between them. Germline CDR1 is MGHRA and CDR2 is YSYEKL. The CDR3 covers 17 residues. This chain's CDR3 is CASSQDRSGLLSDTQYF. The CDR3, as DNA: TGCGCCAGCAGCCAGGACAGATCGGGACTACTCTCGGATACGCAGTATTTT.

This chain joins TRBV27 and TRBJ2-1; 7 positions agree with TRBD1. Germline V gene data show CDR1 as MNHEY and CDR2 as SMNVEV (reference sequence). The CDR3 extends over 17 amino acids. V was pared by 5 bases and J by 8 bases, with 18 bases of the junction left unmatched. The CDR3 loop reads CASSLTTGNRAADEQFF. The DNA for the CDR3 is TGTGCCAGCAGTCTAACGACAGGGAACCGAGCTGCCGATGAGCAGTTCTTC.

This clone was seen a single time. V is TRBV19 and J is TRBJ1-3; TRBD1 aligns across 8 bases. The CDR3 contains 15 residues. V shed 6 bases and J 0 bases; nucleotides not matched to a gene: 4. Looked up from germline, CDR1 is LNHDA and CDR2 is SQIVND (reference sequence). The CDR3 sequence is CASRATGDSGNTIYF. CDR3 bases: TGTGCCAGTAGGGCGACAGGGGACTCTGGAAACACCATATATTTT.

This rearrangement joins TRBV7-8 to TRBJ1-5, with D perhaps TRBD1 (5 bases). The CDR3 runs to 15 residues. Germline assignment: CDR1 SGHVS and CDR2 FQNEAQ. Trimming removed 1 base at V and 6 bases at J, with 13 bases between. The CDR3 sequence is CASSLGGRGGQPQHF. The CDR3 coding sequence is TGTGCCAGCAGCTTAGGGGGGAGGGGCGGTCAGCCCCAGCATTTT.

V gene TRBV5-1 combines with J gene TRBJ2-4, with TRBD1 as a possible D gene (6 bases). V dropped 5 bases and J dropped 7 bases, with 16 bases sitting between them. CDR3 length equals 14 residues. Germline-derived CDR1 and CDR2 are SGHRS and YFSETQ. Here the CDR3 reads CASSQTGTSNIQYF. In DNA form, the CDR3 reads TGCGCCAGCAGTCAGACCGGGACAAGTAACATTCAGTACTTC.

The chain combines TRBV5-4 with TRBJ2-5; the match to TRBD1 covers 9 bases. Germline trimming cut 1 base from V and 0 bases from J; bases unmatched to any gene: 7. The CDR3 has 17 residues. Germline assignment: CDR1 SGHNT and CDR2 YYREEE (reference sequence). The CDR3, as DNA: TGTGCCAGCAGCTTGAAACAGGGGGCGAGCTACCAAGAGACCCAGTACTTC. Amino acid sequence: CASSLKQGASYQETQYF.

The chain links TRBV10-3 to TRBJ2-2, with 8 bases matching TRBD1. The CDR3 covers 16 residues. Trimming cost V 3 bases and J 7 bases; bases outside gene matches: 10. CDR1 and CDR2 from the germline V gene are ENHRY and SYGVKD. The chain's CDR3 is CAISDAETGVSGELFF. DNA of the CDR3: TGTGCCATCAGTGATGCCGAGACAGGGGTCAGCGGGGAGCTGTTTTTT.

Concerning this clone: This sample also contains other DNA sequences that code for the same CDR3. V and J are TRBV19 and TRBJ1-5; 8 bases match TRBD1. Germline V lookup: CDR1 LNHDA, CDR2 SQIVND (reference sequence). J lost 0 bases, V lost 5 bases, and 0 bases had no gene match. The length of the CDR3 is 14 residues. CDR3 nucleotide sequence: TGTGCCAGTAGTGACAGGGGTAGCAATCAGCCCCAGCATTTT. It codes for CASSDRGSNQPQHF.

This chain joins TRBV30 and TRBJ2-7; D unresolved. Trimming pared 2 bases from V and 2 bases from J, leaving 10 bases between. The V gene's germline CDR1 is GTSNPN and CDR2 SVGIG (reference sequence). The CDR3 extends over 13 amino acids. CDR3: CAWSPDGAYEQYF. For the CDR3, the DNA is TGTGCCTGGAGTCCAGATGGTGCCTACGAGCAGTACTTC.

This chain links TRBV19 with TRBJ2-2; D is uncertain. Germline CDR1 reads LNHDA; CDR2 reads SQIVND (reference sequence). V was cut by 5 bases and J by 4 bases, with 11 bases left in between. The CDR3 totals 14 residues. The CDR3 spells CASSSEQFTGELFF. CDR3 in DNA: TGTGCCAGTAGTTCGGAACAGTTCACCGGGGAGCTGTTTTTT.

V gene TRBV6-5 combines with J gene TRBJ1-2; the match to TRBD1 covers 8 bases. This CDR3 spans 11 amino acids. Unmatched junction bases numbered 4, after V lost 8 bases and J lost 8 bases. Germline CDR1 MNHEY, CDR2 SVGAGI. The CDR3 DNA is TGTGCCAGCCAGGGGGCGCGGGGCTACACCTTC. Amino acid sequence: CASQGARGYTF.

The count of this clone is one. The V gene is TRBV2, the J gene TRBJ2-7; 10 bases line up with TRBD1. CDR1 and CDR2 (germline): SNHLY, FYNNEI. J was trimmed by 4 bases and V by 6 bases; bases with no gene match: 9. This CDR3 region has 15 residues. The CDR3: CASRDDRGLEYEQYF. In DNA form, the CDR3 reads TGTGCCAGCAGGGACGACAGGGGGCTTGAATACGAGCAGTACTTC.

The chain employs TRBV24-1 and TRBJ2-3; no firm D call. Trimming removed 4 bases at V and 6 bases at J, with 13 bases between. The V gene's germline CDR1 is KGHDR and CDR2 SFDVKD. CDR3 length: 14 amino acids. This CDR3 reads CATSDRGHFDTQYF. The CDR3 DNA reads TGTGCCACCAGTGACCGCGGCCACTTCGATACGCAGTATTTT.

The chain has TRBV27 and TRBJ2-7, with 8 bases matching TRBD2. V lost 5 bases and J lost 3; bases outside the gene matches: 9. Germline values: CDR1 MNHEY, CDR2 SMNVEV (reference sequence). This CDR3 spans 15 amino acids. CDR3 in amino acids: CASSLTGGRFYEQYF. The CDR3, as DNA: TGTGCCAGCAGTCTAACGGGGGGGCGCTTCTACGAGCAGTACTTC.

This sequence joins TRBV14 and TRBJ2-7, with 8 bases aligning to TRBD2. The CDR3 contains 15 residues. Germline-derived CDR1 and CDR2 are SGHDN and FVKESK. With 4 bases clipped from V and 4 bases from J, the junction kept 9 bases outside the gene matches. The CDR3 sequence is CASSPPGGGIYEQYF. The CDR3 nucleotides read TGTGCCAGCAGCCCTCCGGGCGGGGGGATTTACGAGCAGTACTTC.

V gene TRBV28 combines with J gene TRBJ1-5, with D hard to call. Trimming removed 5 bases at V and 5 bases at J, with 16 bases between. The CDR3 has 15 amino acids. Germline V gene lookup returns CDR1 MDHEN and CDR2 SYDVKM. The DNA for the CDR3 is TGTGCCAGCAGTCCCGGGTCTCGGGGAGATCAGCCCCAGCATTTT. The encoded protein is CASSPGSRGDQPQHF.

The chain combines TRBV5-1 with TRBJ1-2; TRBD1 agrees at 8 bases. The CDR3 sequence is 15 residues long. J was trimmed by 0 bases and V by 4 bases; bases with no gene match: 5. Germline CDR1 and CDR2: SGHRS and YFSETQ. The CDR3 sequence: CASSTRQGPNYGYTF. The CDR3 DNA follows: TGCGCCAGCAGCACCCGACAGGGGCCTAACTATGGCTACACCTTC. Drawing the rest from reference TRBV5-1 and TRBJ1-2, the complete variable domain is KAGVTQTPRYLIKTRGQQVTLSCSPISGHRSVSWYQQTPGQGLQFLFEYFSETQRNKGNFPGRFSGRQFSNSRSEMNVSTLELGDSALYLCASSTRQGPNYGYTFGSGTRLTVV.

This clone occurred a few times. The chain combines TRBV19 with TRBJ2-1; 7 nucleotides agree with TRBD1. The CDR3 is 16 residues long. Germline trimming cut 3 bases from V and 2 bases from J; bases unmatched to any gene: 7. Germline values: CDR1 LNHDA, CDR2 SQIVND (reference sequence). CDR3 nucleotide sequence: TGTGCCAGTAGTATGCAGGGACAGTCAACCTACAATGAGCAGTTCTTC. It codes for CASSMQGQSTYNEQFF.